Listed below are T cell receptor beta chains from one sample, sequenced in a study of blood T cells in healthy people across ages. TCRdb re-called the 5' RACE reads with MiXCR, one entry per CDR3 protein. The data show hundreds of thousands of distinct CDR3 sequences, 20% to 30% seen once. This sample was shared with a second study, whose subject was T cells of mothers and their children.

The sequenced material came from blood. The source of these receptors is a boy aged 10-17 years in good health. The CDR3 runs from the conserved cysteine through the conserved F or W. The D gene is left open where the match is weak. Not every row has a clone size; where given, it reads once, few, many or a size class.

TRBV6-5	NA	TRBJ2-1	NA	TGTGCCAGCAGTTATTCAGCCCAGGGGTTGGATGAGCAGTTCTTC	CASSYSAQGLDEQFF
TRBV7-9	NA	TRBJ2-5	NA	TGTGCCAGCAGCACCACAGGGACCACAGAGACCCAGTACTTC	CASSTTGTTETQYF
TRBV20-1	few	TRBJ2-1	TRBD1	TGCAGTGCTAGTACCCCGGGACAGGGTGTCAATGAGCAGTTCTTC	CSASTPGQGVNEQFF
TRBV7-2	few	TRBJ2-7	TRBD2	TGTGCCAGCAGCTTGGGCCCCAACGGGGGGGTTCACGAGCAGTACTTC	CASSLGPNGGVHEQYF
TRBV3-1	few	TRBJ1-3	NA	TGTGCCAGCAGCCAAGATCTGGCGGGAAACACCATATATTTT	CASSQDLAGNTIYF
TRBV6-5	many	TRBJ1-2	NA	TGTGCCAGCAGTTACGGCCGGGGCTACACCTTC	CASSYGRGYTF
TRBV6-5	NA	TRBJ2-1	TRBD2	TGTGCCAGCAGTTACTCCCCGGGGCGGGAGGCCTCCTACAATGAGCAGTTCTTC	CASSYSPGREASYNEQFF
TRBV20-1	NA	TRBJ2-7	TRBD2	TGCAGTGCTAAAGCCGGGACTAGCATCTACGAGCAGTACTTC	CSAKAGTSIYEQYF
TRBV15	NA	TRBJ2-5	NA	TGTGCCACCAGCAGAGATAGTTTTATCCTAGCCCCAACCTTC	CATSRDSFILAPTF
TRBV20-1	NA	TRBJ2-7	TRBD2	TGCAGTGCTAGAGATCAAGGGCGGGGGTACGAGCAGTACTTC	CSARDQGRGYEQYF
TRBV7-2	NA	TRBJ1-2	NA	TGTGCCAGCAGCTTAAGGGTTTCTAACTATGGCTACACCTTC	CASSLRVSNYGYTF
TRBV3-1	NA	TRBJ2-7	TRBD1	TGTGCCAGCAGCCTCCCCCCGGGACAGGGGGCCTACGAGCAGTACTTC	CASSLPPGQGAYEQYF
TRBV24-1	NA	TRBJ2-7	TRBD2	TGTGCCACCAGTGAAATAGCGGGGTACCAGTACTTC	CATSEIAGYQYF
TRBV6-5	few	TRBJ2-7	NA	TGTGCCAGCATGAGTACAGCTACGCCCTACGAGCAGTACTTC	CASMSTATPYEQYF
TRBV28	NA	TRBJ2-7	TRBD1	TGTGCCAGCATCCAGGGGACAGGGAAATACGAGCAGTACTTC	CASIQGTGKYEQYF
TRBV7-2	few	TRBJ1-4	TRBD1	TGTGCCAGCAGCGCGGGGACAGGGTTTGTGGCGACTAATGAAAAACTGTTTTTT	CASSAGTGFVATNEKLFF
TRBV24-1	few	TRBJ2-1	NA	TGTGCCACCAGTGATTCGGTCTACAATGAGCAGTTCTTC	CATSDSVYNEQFF
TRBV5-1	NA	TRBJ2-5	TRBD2	TGCGCCAGCAGCTTGAGCGGGGCGCTCCAAGAGACCCAGTACTTC	CASSLSGALQETQYF
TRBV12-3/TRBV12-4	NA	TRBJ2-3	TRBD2	TGTGCCAGCAGTATACTAGCGGGGGAAGGAGATACGCAGTATTTT	CASSILAGEGDTQYF
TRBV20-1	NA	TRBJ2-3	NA	TGCAGTGCTAGAGCCCCTGGCGAAAGCACAGATACGCAGTATTTT	CSARAPGESTDTQYF
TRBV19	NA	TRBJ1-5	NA	TGTGCCAGTAGTATGGGCTCTTATAGCAATCAGCCCCAGCATTTT	CASSMGSYSNQPQHF
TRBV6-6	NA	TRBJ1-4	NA	TGTGCCAGCAGTTCCTCGGGGGGGCGGGAAAAACTGTTTTTT	CASSSSGGREKLFF
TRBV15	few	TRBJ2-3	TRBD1	TGTGCCACCAGCAGAATTGACAGGGGGACGCAGTATTTT	CATSRIDRGTQYF
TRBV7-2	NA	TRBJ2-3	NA	TGTGCCAGCAGCTTAGGGACTGCGGGGGCTTCAGATACGCAGTATTTT	CASSLGTAGASDTQYF
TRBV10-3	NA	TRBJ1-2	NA	TGTGCCATCAGTGATTCGTACGGGGCGGTAAGCGGCTACACCTTC	CAISDSYGAVSGYTF
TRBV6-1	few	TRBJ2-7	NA	TGTGCCAGCAGTGAAGCTGGAGGCGCCTACGAGCAGTACTTC	CASSEAGGAYEQYF
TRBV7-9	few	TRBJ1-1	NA	TGTGCCAGCAGCTTAGGGGGCGCGAGCGACACTGAAGCTTTCTTT	CASSLGGASDTEAFF
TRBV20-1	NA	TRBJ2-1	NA	TGCAGTGCTCGACCCGGGGGAAGCTACAATGAGCAGTTCTTC	CSARPGGSYNEQFF
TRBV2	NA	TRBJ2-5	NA	TGTGCCAGCAGCTTCTCACGTAGGGAGCAGTACTTC	CASSFSRREQYF
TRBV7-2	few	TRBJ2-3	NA	TGTGCCAGCAGCTTAGTTTCTAGCAGGGGGGAAGATACGCAGTATTTT	CASSLVSSRGEDTQYF
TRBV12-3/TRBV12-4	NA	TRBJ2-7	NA	TGTGCCAGCAGTTTTCAGTACGAGCAGTACTTC	CASSFQYEQYF
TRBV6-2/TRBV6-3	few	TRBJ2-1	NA	TGTGCCAGCAAGGTCGACCATAACTACAATGAGCAGTTCTTC	CASKVDHNYNEQFF
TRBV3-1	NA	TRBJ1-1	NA	TGTGCCAGCAGCCAAGTACAAAGGGGTACTGAAGCTTTCTTT	CASSQVQRGTEAFF
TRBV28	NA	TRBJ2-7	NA	TGTGCCAGCAGTTTAATCGACGGGGGGCAGGACGAGCAGTACTTC	CASSLIDGGQDEQYF
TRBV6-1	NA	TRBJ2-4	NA	TGTGCCAGCAGTGTAGGACAGAAAAACATTCAGTACTTC	CASSVGQKNIQYF
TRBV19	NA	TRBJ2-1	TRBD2	TGTGCCAGTACTCTTGGGCTAGCGGGAAACAATGAGCAGTTCTTC	CASTLGLAGNNEQFF